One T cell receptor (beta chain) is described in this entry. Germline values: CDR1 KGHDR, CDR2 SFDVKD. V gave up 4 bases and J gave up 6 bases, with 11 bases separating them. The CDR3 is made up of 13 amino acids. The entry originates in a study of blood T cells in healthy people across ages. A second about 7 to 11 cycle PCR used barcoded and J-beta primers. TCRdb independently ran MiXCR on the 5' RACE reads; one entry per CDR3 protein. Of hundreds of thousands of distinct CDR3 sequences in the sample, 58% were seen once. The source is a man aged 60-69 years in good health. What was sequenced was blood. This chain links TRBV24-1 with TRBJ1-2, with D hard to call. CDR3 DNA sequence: TGTGCCACCAGTGAGAAGGGCCCCGATGGCTACACCTTC. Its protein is CATSEKGPDGYTF.